A single sample gave rise to the 27 T cell receptor beta chains below, sequenced in a study of control samples from healthy donors and cancer patients. Method: immunoSEQ multiplex PCR; TCRdb's copy keeps in-frame clones and lacks some. The sample table includes some 190,000 clones. Sequencing used blood. The receptors shown here come from a woman in her twenties or thirties in good health.

The chain is built from TRBV9 and TRBJ1-5; D call uncertain. Germline CDR1 is SGDLS and CDR2 is YYNGEE. Trimming took off 0 bases at V and 2 bases at J, with 9 bases between the two ends. The CDR3 runs 15 residues. CDR3 in amino acids: CASSVGVSGNQPQHF. The CDR3, as DNA: TGTGCCAGCAGCGTAGGTGTCTCGGGCAATCAGCCCCAGCATTTT.

For the CDR3, the DNA is TGTGCCAGCAAATATGAGTGGGGAAACACTGAAGCTTTCTTT. As protein: CASKYEWGNTEAFF. This chain joins TRBV6-5 and TRBJ1-1, with D unresolved. Germline V lookup: CDR1 MNHEY, CDR2 SVGAGI. This CDR3 has 14 amino acids. The germline V and J ends were trimmed by 7 bases and 2 bases, with 14 bases remaining between them.

The chain is built from TRBV7-2 and TRBJ2-7; weak D call: TRBD2 (6 bases). This CDR3 is built from 15 residues. V was shortened by 7 bases and J by 7 bases, with 23 bases between the two germline ends. CDR1 SGHTA and CDR2 FQGNSA come from the germline V gene. CDR3 bases: TGTGCCAGCATCGGGGTCGCGGGGAGGTCCGGGGAGCAGTACTTC. This codes for CASIGVAGRSGEQYF.

V is TRBV10-3 and J is TRBJ1-6; 8 bases line up with TRBD1. From germline, CDR1 is ENHRY and CDR2 SYGVKD. The CDR3 runs 14 residues. The V gene end was trimmed by 6 bases and the J gene end by 6 bases; junction bases not matched to a gene: 4. The CDR3 loop is CAISGQGANSPLHF. The CDR3 nucleotides read TGTGCCATCAGCGGACAGGGAGCTAATTCACCCCTCCACTTT.

The CDR3 DNA sequence: TGTGCCAGCAGTGAAGGGGGAGTCCCTAATGAAAAACTGTTTTTT. Residues: CASSEGGVPNEKLFF. This rearrangement joins TRBV2 to TRBJ1-4; D remains ambiguous. The CDR3 has 15 amino acids. V was shortened by 1 base and J by 3 bases, with 9 bases between the two germline ends. The germline V gene encodes CDR1 SNHLY and CDR2 FYNNEI.

The chain joins TRBV19 to TRBJ2-2; 9 bases map to TRBD2. The CDR3 spans 19 residues. CDR1 and CDR2 (germline): LNHDA, SQIVND (reference sequence). V shed 5 bases, J shed 4 bases, and the junction held 17 bases outside the gene matches. The CDR3 DNA is TGTGCCAGTAGTCCTCCCCTGAGCGGGAGCGGGGGGACCACCGGGGAGCTGTTTTTT. Residues: CASSPPLSGSGGTTGELFF.

The chain combines TRBV7-6 with TRBJ2-1, with 8 bases that match TRBD2. Looked up from germline, CDR1 is SGHVS and CDR2 is FNYEAQ. The CDR3 is made up of 15 amino acids. V shed 5 bases and J 1 base; nucleotides not matched to a gene: 4. CDR3 loop: CASSPGGASYNEQFF. As DNA, the CDR3 is TGTGCCAGCAGCCCGGGGGGGGCGTCCTACAATGAGCAGTTCTTC.

The J gene is TRBJ1-1, the V gene TRBV30; tentative D call: TRBD1 (5 bases). The V and J ends lost 3 bases and 8 bases respectively, with 13 bases between them. The CDR3 loop spans 12 amino acids. Germline CDR1 reads GTSNPN; CDR2 reads SVGIG (reference sequence). The CDR3 nucleotides are TGTGCCTGGAGCGCCTCGGGGGGGGAAGCTTTCTTT. Translation gives CAWSASGGEAFF.

The J gene is TRBJ1-2, the V gene TRBV6-5, with D possibly being TRBD1 (5 bases). Trimming stripped 7 bases from V and 8 bases from J, with 17 bases between. CDR3 length: 13 residues. Germline CDR1 is MNHEY and CDR2 is SVGAGI. In DNA form, the CDR3 reads TGTGCCAGCACCCAAACCAGGGAATACGGCTACACCTTC. Translation gives CASTQTREYGYTF.

CDR3 coding DNA: TGTGCCAGCAGTTCGGACCCGTTTCGCCAGGACTCCTATAATTCACCCCTCCACTTT. Translation gives CASSSDPFRQDSYNSPLHF. The chain uses TRBV2 and TRBJ1-6; D is undetermined. Trimming removed 5 bases from V and 0 bases from J, with 20 bases in between. This CDR3 is 19 amino acids long. The germline V gene has CDR1 SNHLY and CDR2 FYNNEI. Combining the CDR3 with reference TRBV2 and TRBJ1-6 gives the whole variable domain EPEVTQTPSHQVTQMGQEVILRCVPISNHLYFYWYRQILGQKVEFLVSFYNNEISEKSEIFDDQFSVERPDGSNFTLKIRSTKLEDSAMYFCASSSDPFRQDSYNSPLHFGNGTRLTVT.

The genes are TRBV7-9 and TRBJ1-1, with a weak D call TRBD1 (5 bases). V lost 5 bases and J lost 1, with 14 bases in between. The CDR3 covers 15 residues. CDR1 SEHNR and CDR2 FQNEAQ come from the germline V gene (reference sequence). CDR3 nucleotide sequence: TGTGCCAGCAGCCCCGCGGGACTGTGGAACACTGAAGCTTTCTTT. Translated, it gives CASSPAGLWNTEAFF.

The chain is built from TRBV30 and TRBJ1-4; D is perhaps TRBD1 (5 bases). Germline V gene lookup returns CDR1 GTSNPN and CDR2 SVGIG (reference sequence). CDR3 size: 14 residues. V lost 5 bases to trimming and J lost 7 bases, with 17 bases between them. Here the CDR3 reads CAWLYATGIEKLFF. CDR3 coding DNA: TGTGCCTGGCTGTACGCTACAGGAATTGAAAAACTGTTTTTT.

The CDR3, as DNA: TGCGCCAGCAGCTTGGCCGTCTCTCAGAGACCACGCTACGAGCAGTACTTC. The encoded protein is CASSLAVSQRPRYEQYF. This sequence joins TRBV5-1 and TRBJ2-7; D remains ambiguous. This CDR3 is 17 amino acids long. V dropped 0 bases and J dropped 3 bases, with 19 bases sitting between them. Germline CDR1 reads SGHRS; CDR2 reads YFSETQ.

This chain joins TRBV5-1 and TRBJ2-3; 7 bases map to TRBD1. The CDR3 runs 14 residues. Germline V gene data show CDR1 as SGHRS and CDR2 as YFSETQ. With 4 bases clipped from V and 2 bases from J, the junction kept 4 bases outside the gene matches. The CDR3: CASSPGQLTDTQYF. For the CDR3, the DNA is TGCGCCAGCAGCCCGGGACAGCTCACAGATACGCAGTATTTT.

This chain uses TRBV5-8 with TRBJ1-5; TRBD1 aligns across 9 bases. Germline lookup yields CDR1 SGHTS and CDR2 YDEGEE. The V and J ends lost 5 bases and 7 bases, in that order; junction bases with no gene match: 10. The CDR3 length is 15 residues. CDR3 region: CASRPRTGDQQPQHF. The CDR3 DNA reads as TGTGCCAGCAGGCCCAGGACAGGGGATCAGCAGCCCCAGCATTTT.

V and J are TRBV28 and TRBJ1-2; no clear D. V gave up 1 base and J gave up 6 bases, with 15 bases separating them. CDR3 length equals 15 residues. Germline assignment: CDR1 MDHEN and CDR2 SYDVKM. This chain's CDR3 is CASSLYIPEGDGYTF. CDR3 DNA: TGTGCCAGCAGTTTATATATCCCGGAGGGAGATGGCTACACCTTC.

On this clone itself: Other DNA sequences of this sample code for an identical CDR3. The chain recombines TRBV28 with TRBJ2-7; 11 positions match TRBD1. With V trimmed by 6 bases and J by 2 bases, 3 bases remained unmatched. The germline V gene encodes CDR1 MDHEN and CDR2 SYDVKM. CDR3 length: 14 residues. The CDR3 DNA reads as TGTGCCAGCAGAGGGACAGGGGGAGCCTACGAGCAGTACTTC. Translating it yields CASRGTGGAYEQYF.

The chain recombines TRBV4-1 with TRBJ2-7; no reliable D call. Trimming cost V 0 bases and J 3 bases, with 9 bases left between them. Germline V CDR1 and CDR2: MGHRA, YSYEKL. This CDR3 is built from 14 residues. The CDR3 loop is CASSQDRAYYEQYF. In DNA, the CDR3 is TGCGCCAGCAGCCAAGATCGGGCATACTACGAGCAGTACTTC.

This chain links TRBV21-1 with TRBJ1-5; TRBD1, the table's D call, lacks a check against the DNA. TRBV21-1 constitutes a pseudogene. The length of the CDR3 is 21 residues. The CDR3 bases are TGTGCCAGCAGCAAAAGTCAGACGACAGGGGGCGCAGAATATAGCAATCAGCCCCAGCATTTT. It encodes CASSKSQTTGGAEYSNQPQHF.

V and J are TRBV3-1 (or the pseudogene TRBV3-2) and TRBJ1-6; 8 bases map to TRBD1. Germline CDR1 is LGHDT and CDR2 is YNNKEL (reference sequence). Germline trimming cut 5 bases from V and 10 bases from J; bases unmatched to any gene: 7. CDR3 length equals 14 residues. The DNA for the CDR3 is TGTGCCAGCAGCGAGGACAGGGCAGGATCACCCCTCCACTTT. Its translation is CASSEDRAGSPLHF.

The rearrangement joins TRBV4-1 to TRBJ1-1; TRBD1 might be the D (6 bases). CDR3 length: 18 amino acids. V was shortened by 3 bases and J by 1 base, with 21 bases between the two germline ends. CDR1 MGHRA and CDR2 YSYEKL come from the germline V gene. The CDR3 here is CASSHDPLRGYENTEAFF. The CDR3 DNA reads TGCGCCAGCAGCCATGATCCCCTGAGGGGGTACGAGAACACTGAAGCTTTCTTT.

Here the CDR3 reads CASSRGLAGGRSGELFF. CDR3 coding DNA: TGTGCCAGCAGCCGCGGACTAGCGGGGGGGCGGTCCGGGGAGCTGTTTTTT. The chain is built from TRBV3-1 (or the pseudogene TRBV3-2) and TRBJ2-2; 15 bases agree with TRBD2. The CDR3 is 17 amino acids. CDR1 and CDR2 from the germline V gene are LGHDT and YNNKEL (reference sequence). V lost 4 bases, J lost 6 bases, and 6 bases stayed unmatched.

The chain employs TRBV10-1 and TRBJ2-3; 10 nucleotides agree with TRBD1. The CDR3 spans 15 residues. Germline V gene sequence: CDR1 WNHNN, CDR2 SYGVQD (reference sequence). Unmatched junction bases numbered 7, after V lost 3 bases and J lost 7 bases. The CDR3 is CASSEGDRGRNTQYF. CDR3 sequence (DNA): TGCGCCAGCAGTGAAGGGGACAGGGGCCGGAATACGCAGTATTTT.

The chain links TRBV5-1 to TRBJ1-6; tentative D call: TRBD1 (5 bases). The V end was cut by 1 base, the J end by 9 bases, with 14 bases between. CDR1 SGHRS and CDR2 YFSETQ come from the germline V gene. CDR3 length equals 15 residues. This chain's CDR3 is CASSLSRDGGSPLHF. CDR3 bases: TGCGCCAGCAGCTTGAGTCGCGACGGGGGTTCACCCCTCCACTTT. The entire variable domain, with the rest obtained from reference TRBV5-1 and TRBJ1-6, is as follows: KAGVTQTPRYLIKTRGQQVTLSCSPISGHRSVSWYQQTPGQGLQFLFEYFSETQRNKGNFPGRFSGRQFSNSRSEMNVSTLELGDSALYLCASSLSRDGGSPLHFGNGTRLTVT.

The chain links TRBV21-1 to TRBJ2-3; the table gives TRBD1 as D, unverified against the DNA. TRBV21-1 corresponds to a pseudogene. The CDR3 loop spans 17 amino acids. The DNA for the CDR3 is TGTGCCAGCAGCCTCGGACCGGCCAGGGCTGAGACAGATACGCAGTATTTT. Translation gives CASSLGPARAETDTQYF.

This chain joins TRBV3-1 (or the pseudogene TRBV3-2) and TRBJ2-1, with unresolved D. Between the trimmed V and J ends, which lost 9 bases and 6 bases, there was a span of 21 bases. This CDR3 region has 15 residues. The germline CDR1 and CDR2 sequences are LGHDT and YNNKEL (reference sequence). DNA for the CDR3: TGTGCCAGTTACGGGCATACAGTACCGGGCAATGAGCAGTTCTTC. Amino acids: CASYGHTVPGNEQFF.

The J gene is TRBJ2-3, the V gene TRBV1; the tabulated D call, TRBD2, remains unverified against the DNA. TRBV1 is recorded as a pseudogene. The CDR3 spans 17 residues. CDR3 nucleotides: TGCACCAGCAGCCAAGCGAAAAGCGGGGGGAGCACAGATACGCAGTATTTT. This sequence encodes CTSSQAKSGGSTDTQYF.